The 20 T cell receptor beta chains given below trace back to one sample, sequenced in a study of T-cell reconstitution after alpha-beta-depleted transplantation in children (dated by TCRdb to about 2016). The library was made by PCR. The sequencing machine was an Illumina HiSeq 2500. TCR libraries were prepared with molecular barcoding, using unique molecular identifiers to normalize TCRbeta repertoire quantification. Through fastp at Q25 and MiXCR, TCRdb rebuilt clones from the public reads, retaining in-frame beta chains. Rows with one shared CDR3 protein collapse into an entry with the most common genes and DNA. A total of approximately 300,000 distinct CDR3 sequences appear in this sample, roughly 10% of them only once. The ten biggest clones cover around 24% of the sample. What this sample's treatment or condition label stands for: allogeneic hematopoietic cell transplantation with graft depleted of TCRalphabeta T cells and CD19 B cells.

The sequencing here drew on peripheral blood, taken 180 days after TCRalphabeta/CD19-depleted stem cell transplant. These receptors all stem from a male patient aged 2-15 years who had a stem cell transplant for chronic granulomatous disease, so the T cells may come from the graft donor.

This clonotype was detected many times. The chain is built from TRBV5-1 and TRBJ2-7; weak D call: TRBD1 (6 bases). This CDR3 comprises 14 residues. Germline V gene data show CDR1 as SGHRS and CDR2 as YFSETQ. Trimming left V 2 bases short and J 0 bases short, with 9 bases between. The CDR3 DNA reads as TGCGCCAGCAGCTTAGGGGGAAACTCCTACGAGCAGTACTTC. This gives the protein CASSLGGNSYEQYF. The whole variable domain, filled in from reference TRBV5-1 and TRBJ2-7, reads KAGVTQTPRYLIKTRGQQVTLSCSPISGHRSVSWYQQTPGQGLQFLFEYFSETQRNKGNFPGRFSGRQFSNSRSEMNVSTLELGDSALYLCASSLGGNSYEQYFGPGTRLTVT.

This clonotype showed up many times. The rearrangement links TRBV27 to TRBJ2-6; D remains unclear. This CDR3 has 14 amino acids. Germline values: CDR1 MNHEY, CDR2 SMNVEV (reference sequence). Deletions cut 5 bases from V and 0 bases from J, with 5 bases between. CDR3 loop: CASSPSSGANVLTF. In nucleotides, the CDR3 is TGTGCCAGCAGTCCGAGCTCTGGGGCCAACGTCCTGACTTTC.

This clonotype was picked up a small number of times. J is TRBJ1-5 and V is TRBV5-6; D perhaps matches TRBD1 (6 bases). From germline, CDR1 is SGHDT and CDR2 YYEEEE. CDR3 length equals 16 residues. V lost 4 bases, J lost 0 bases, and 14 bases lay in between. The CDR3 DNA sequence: TGTGCCAGCAGCCCGGGGGGCACCCTTAGCAATCAGCCCCAGCATTTT. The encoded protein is CASSPGGTLSNQPQHF.

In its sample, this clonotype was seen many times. The CDR3 here is CSARNPRPANTGELFF. The CDR3 nucleotides read TGCAGTGCTAGAAACCCCAGGCCTGCGAACACCGGGGAGCTGTTTTTT. This chain joins TRBV20-1 and TRBJ2-2; D gene ambiguous. Germline CDR1 is DFQATT and CDR2 is SNEGSKA (reference sequence). The CDR3 is made up of 16 amino acids. Trimming took 2 bases from V and 0 from J, leaving 13 bases between them.

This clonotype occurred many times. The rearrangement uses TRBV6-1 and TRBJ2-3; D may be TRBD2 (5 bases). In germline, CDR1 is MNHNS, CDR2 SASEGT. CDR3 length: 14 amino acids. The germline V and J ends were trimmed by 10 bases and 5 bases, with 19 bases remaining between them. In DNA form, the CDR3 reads TGTGCCACCAAGGACTTTTTCCGGGAAGATACGCAGTATTTT. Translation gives CATKDFFREDTQYF.

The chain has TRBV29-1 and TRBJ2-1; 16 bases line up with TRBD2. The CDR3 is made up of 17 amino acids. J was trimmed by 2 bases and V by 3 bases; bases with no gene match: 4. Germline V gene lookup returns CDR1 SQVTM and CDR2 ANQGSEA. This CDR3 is CSVEGLAGGSPYNEQFF. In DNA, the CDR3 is TGCAGCGTTGAGGGACTAGCGGGGGGGAGCCCCTACAATGAGCAGTTCTTC.

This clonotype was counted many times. CDR3 region: CATGVGDTQYF. The CDR3 DNA reads as TGTGCCACCGGAGTTGGAGATACGCAGTATTTT. V gene TRBV15 combines with J gene TRBJ2-3; unclear D gene. The V end was cut by 8 bases, the J end by 5 bases, with 8 bases between. Germline-derived CDR1 and CDR2 are LNHNV and YYDKDF (reference sequence). This CDR3 has 11 residues.

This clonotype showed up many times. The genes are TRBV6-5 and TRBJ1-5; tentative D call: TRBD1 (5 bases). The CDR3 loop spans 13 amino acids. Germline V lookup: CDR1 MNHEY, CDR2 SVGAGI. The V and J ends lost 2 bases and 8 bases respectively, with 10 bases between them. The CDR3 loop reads CASSYEGREPQHF. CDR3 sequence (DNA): TGTGCCAGCAGTTACGAGGGGCGGGAGCCCCAGCATTTT.

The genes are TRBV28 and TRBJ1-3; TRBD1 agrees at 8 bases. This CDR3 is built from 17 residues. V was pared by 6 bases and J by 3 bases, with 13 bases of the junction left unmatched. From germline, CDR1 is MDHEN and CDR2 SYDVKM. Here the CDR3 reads CASRTPGTGGGGNTIYF. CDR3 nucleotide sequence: TGTGCCAGCAGAACCCCGGGAACAGGGGGAGGTGGAAACACCATATATTTT.

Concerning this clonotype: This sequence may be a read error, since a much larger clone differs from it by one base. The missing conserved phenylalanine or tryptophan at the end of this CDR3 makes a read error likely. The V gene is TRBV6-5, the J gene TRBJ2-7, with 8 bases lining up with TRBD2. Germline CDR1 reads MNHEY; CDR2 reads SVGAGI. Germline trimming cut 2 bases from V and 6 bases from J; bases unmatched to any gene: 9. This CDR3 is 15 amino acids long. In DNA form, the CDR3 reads TGTGCCAGCAGTTACGGGGGACTAGTACTTTCCGAGCAGTACATC. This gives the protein CASSYGGLVLSEQYI.

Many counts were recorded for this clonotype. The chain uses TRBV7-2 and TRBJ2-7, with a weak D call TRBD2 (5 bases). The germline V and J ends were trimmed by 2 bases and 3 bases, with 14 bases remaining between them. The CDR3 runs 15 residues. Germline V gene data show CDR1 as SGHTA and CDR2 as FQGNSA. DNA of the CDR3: TGTGCCAGCAGCTTATTCCGGGGTGGGAACTACGAGCAGTACTTC. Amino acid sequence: CASSLFRGGNYEQYF.

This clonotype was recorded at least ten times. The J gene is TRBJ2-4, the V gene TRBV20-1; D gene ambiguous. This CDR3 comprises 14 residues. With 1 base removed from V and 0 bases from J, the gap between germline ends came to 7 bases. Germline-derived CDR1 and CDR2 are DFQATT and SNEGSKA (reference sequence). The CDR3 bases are TGCAGTGCTAGAGCCGGGTTAGCCAAAAACATTCAGTACTTC. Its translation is CSARAGLAKNIQYF.

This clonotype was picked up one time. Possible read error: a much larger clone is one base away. The CDR3 nucleotides are TGTGCCAGCAGCTTAGGATGGCAGGGTCCGCGGTATAGGGACGAGCAGTACTTC. It translates to CASSLGWQGPRYRDEQYF. The chain joins TRBV11-2 to TRBJ2-7; possibly TRBD1 for D (5 bases). V lost 1 base, J lost 5 bases, and 24 bases lay in between. The CDR3 is 18 amino acids. From germline, CDR1 is SGHAT and CDR2 FQNNGV.

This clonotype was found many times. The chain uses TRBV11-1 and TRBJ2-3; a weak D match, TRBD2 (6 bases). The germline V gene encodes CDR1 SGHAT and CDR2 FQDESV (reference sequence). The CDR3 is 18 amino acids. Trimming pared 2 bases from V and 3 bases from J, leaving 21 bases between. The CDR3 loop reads CASSLSGAKGTATDTQYF. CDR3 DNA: TGTGCCAGCAGCTTATCAGGAGCCAAAGGGACTGCGACAGATACGCAGTATTTT.

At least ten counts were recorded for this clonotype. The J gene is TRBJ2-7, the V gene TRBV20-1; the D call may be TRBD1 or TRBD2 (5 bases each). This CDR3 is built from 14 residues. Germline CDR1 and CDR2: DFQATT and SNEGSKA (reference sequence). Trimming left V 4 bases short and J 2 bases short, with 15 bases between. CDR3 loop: CSANRPGRAYEQYF. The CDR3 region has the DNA TGCAGTGCTAACCGACCGGGACGAGCCTACGAGCAGTACTTC.

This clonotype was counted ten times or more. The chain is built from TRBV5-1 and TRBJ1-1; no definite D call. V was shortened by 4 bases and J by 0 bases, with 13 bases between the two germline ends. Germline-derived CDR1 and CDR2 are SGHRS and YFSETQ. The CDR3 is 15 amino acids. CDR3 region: CASSPSERMNTEAFF. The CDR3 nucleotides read TGCGCCAGCAGCCCCTCGGAACGGATGAACACTGAAGCTTTCTTT.

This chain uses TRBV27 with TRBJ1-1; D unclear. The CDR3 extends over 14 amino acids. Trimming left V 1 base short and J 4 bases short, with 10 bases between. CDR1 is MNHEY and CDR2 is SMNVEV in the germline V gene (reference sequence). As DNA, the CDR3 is TGTGCCAGCAGTTTATTCACTGGAGGCACTGAAGCTTTCTTT. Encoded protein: CASSLFTGGTEAFF.

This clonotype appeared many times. The CDR3 reads CASSNGMPIEQYF. The CDR3 DNA sequence: TGTGCCAGCAGCAACGGGATGCCTATCGAGCAGTACTTC. The rearrangement links TRBV7-2 to TRBJ2-7, with a possible D match to TRBD2 (5 bases). Germline V lookup: CDR1 SGHTA, CDR2 FQGNSA. Trimming removed 5 bases at V and 6 bases at J, with 14 bases between. The CDR3 runs 13 residues.

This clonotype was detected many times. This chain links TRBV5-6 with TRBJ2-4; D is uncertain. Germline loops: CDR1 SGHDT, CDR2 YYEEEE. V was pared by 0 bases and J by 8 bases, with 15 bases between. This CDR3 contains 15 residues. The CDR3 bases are TGTGCCAGCAGCTTGGAATTGGGGTATAAGGACATTCAGTACTTC. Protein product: CASSLELGYKDIQYF.

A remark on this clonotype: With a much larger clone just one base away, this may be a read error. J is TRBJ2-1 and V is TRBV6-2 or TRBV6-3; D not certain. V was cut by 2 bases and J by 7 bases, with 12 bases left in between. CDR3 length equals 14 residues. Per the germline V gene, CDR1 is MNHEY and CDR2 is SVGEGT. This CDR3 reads CASSYVRVLNEQFF. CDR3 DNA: TGTGCCAGCAGTTACGTACGGGTCCTAAATGAGCAGTTCTTC.